These T cell receptor beta chains were read from a single sample in a study of long-term antiretroviral therapy in people with HIV. Some clones are missing from TCRdb's copy, which holds only in-frame ones; the method was immunoSEQ multiplex PCR. In the table there are approximately 17,000 clones, about 85% of which are singletons. The sample here was unsorted PBMCs, taken roughly 1.2 years before starting antiretroviral therapy. The receptors derive from a man aged 25-45 years with HIV. CDR3s include the opening cysteine and the closing phenylalanine or tryptophan. Fields, in order: J gene, V gene, D gene, clone size, CDR3 DNA, CDR3 protein. The D gene is left open where the match is weak. Size values are once, few and many counts, or a class for expanded clones, and some rows have none.

J: TRBJ1-6
V: TRBV25-1
D: TRBD1
size: few
DNA: TGTGCCAGCAGTGAATCACCAGGACAGGGATTAGGGTCACCCCTCCACTTT
CDR3: CASSESPGQGLGSPLHF

J: TRBJ2-3
V: TRBV6-5
D: TRBD2
size: NA
DNA: TGTGCCAGCAGCCTAGCGGGTTTAACAGATACGCAGTATTTT
CDR3: CASSLAGLTDTQYF

J: TRBJ2-7
V: TRBV5-6
D: NA
size: NA
DNA: TGTGCCAGCAGCTTAGGGGGTAGCGACTACGAGCAGTACTTC
CDR3: CASSLGGSDYEQYF

J: TRBJ1-1
V: TRBV6-4
D: NA
size: NA
DNA: TGTGCCAGCAGTCACGGAAGGGGTACTGAAGCTTTCTTT
CDR3: CASSHGRGTEAFF

J: TRBJ2-1
V: TRBV7-9
D: TRBD2
size: once
DNA: TGTGCCAGCAGCTTAGCTTCAGCGGGAGGGCCCTATGAGCAGTTCTTC
CDR3: CASSLASAGGPYEQFF

J: TRBJ1-1
V: TRBV7-9
D: NA
size: NA
DNA: TGTGCCAGCAGCTTAAAAGCCGAGACTGAAGCTTTCTTT
CDR3: CASSLKAETEAFF

J: TRBJ2-7
V: TRBV5-1
D: TRBD1
size: NA
DNA: TGCGCCAGCAGCCGCGGGACAGGCGCCTCCTACGAGCAGTACTTC
CDR3: CASSRGTGASYEQYF

J: TRBJ2-2
V: TRBV9
D: NA
size: NA
DNA: TGTGCCAGCAGCCAACGAGCCGGCGGGGAGCTGTTTTTT
CDR3: CASSQRAGGELFF

J: TRBJ1-6
V: TRBV7-8
D: NA
size: few
DNA: TGTGCCAGCAGCTCTCGAGGGCAGGGTGGTTCACCCCTCCACTTT
CDR3: CASSSRGQGGSPLHF

J: TRBJ1-1
V: TRBV10-3
D: NA
size: few
DNA: TGTGCCATCAGTGATGGCGGGGTTGGGAACACTGAAGCTTTCTTT
CDR3: CAISDGGVGNTEAFF

J: TRBJ2-7
V: TRBV5-4
D: TRBD2
size: NA
DNA: TGTGCCAGCGCGGGACTAGCGGGAAGGGGAGACGAGCAGTACTTC
CDR3: CASAGLAGRGDEQYF